This T cell receptor beta chain was documented in a study of blood T cell repertoires in COVID-19. About the study: Acute and convalescent COVID-19 specimens originated in the United States, Italy and Spain. Sources were T cells, B-cell-depleted T cells, or PBMCs; the material itself was cDNA or gDNA.

Per the original methods: Amplifying reference gene primers gave estimates of nucleated cell counts. The assay was immunoSEQ multiplex PCR, and TCRdb's table has in-frame clones only and misses some. V, J and clone size derive from that table, while D and trimming were established from the DNA sequence. In the table there are over 200,000 clones, more than 70% of which are singletons. The sequence derives from a woman in her forties or fifties with acute or convalescent COVID-19. The sequenced material came from peripheral blood.

In DNA, the CDR3 is TGTGCCAGCATAGGGACTAGCGGGAGAGGATACGAGCAGTACTTC. Residues: CASIGTSGRGYEQYF. The genes are TRBV6-6 and TRBJ2-7; 14 nucleotides match TRBD2. CDR1 and CDR2 from the germline V gene are MNHNY and SVGAGI (reference sequence). The CDR3 runs 15 residues. Unmatched junction bases numbered 6, after V lost 7 bases and J lost 4 bases.